The 11 T cell receptor beta chains in this list originate from one sample, sequenced in a study of blood T cell repertoires in COVID-19. The repertoire was sequenced with immunoSEQ multiplex PCR; TCRdb's copy has only in-frame clones and lacks some. This table has fewer than 250,000 clones, about 85% appearing once. The sample was peripheral blood. The receptors stem from a man aged 25 to 40 with acute or convalescent COVID-19.

The genes are TRBV6-5 and TRBJ2-3, with TRBD2 matching 11 bases. The CDR3 has 15 amino acids. The germline gives CDR1 MNHEY, CDR2 SVGAGI. J was trimmed by 4 bases and V by 3 bases; bases with no gene match: 3. In DNA form, the CDR3 reads TGTGCCAGCAGTTATAGCGGGGGGGCCCCAGATACGCAGTATTTT. Its protein product is CASSYSGGAPDTQYF.

This sequence joins TRBV7-6 and TRBJ2-7; maybe TRBD1 (6 bases). V lost 4 bases, J lost 4 bases, and 14 bases lay in between. The length of the CDR3 is 14 residues. In germline, CDR1 is SGHVS, CDR2 FNYEAQ. The CDR3 sequence is CASSSRGGEYEQYF. The CDR3 nucleotides are TGTGCCAGCAGCTCCCGAGGGGGAGAATACGAGCAGTACTTC.

The chain has TRBV5-4 and TRBJ1-2; no definite D call. V was clipped by 2 bases and J by 4 bases, with 9 bases between them. The CDR3 is made up of 13 amino acids. Per germline, CDR1 SGHNT and CDR2 YYREEE (reference sequence). CDR3 loop: CASSLAVSYGYTF. As DNA, the CDR3 is TGTGCCAGCAGCTTAGCTGTGAGCTATGGCTACACCTTC.

This clone was seen once. The chain has TRBV30 and TRBJ1-3, with D possibly TRBD1 on 6 matching bases. Trimming left V 4 bases short and J 4 bases short, with 11 bases between. CDR1 GTSNPN and CDR2 SVGIG come from the germline V gene (reference sequence). The CDR3 extends over 13 amino acids. CDR3 sequence reads: CAWMQGFGNTIYF. The CDR3 nucleotides are TGTGCCTGGATGCAGGGGTTCGGAAACACCATATATTTT. Supplemented by reference TRBV30 and TRBJ1-3, the full variable domain reads SQTIHQWPATLVQPVGSPLSLECTVEGTSNPNLYWYRQAAGRGLQLLFYSVGIGQISSEVPQNLSASRPQDRQFILSSKKLLLSDSGFYLCAWMQGFGNTIYFGEGSWLTVV.

CDR3 nucleotide sequence: TGTGCCAGCAAGGAAGGGGCGACACTCCAAAACATTCAGTACTTC. Protein product: CASKEGATLQNIQYF. The chain couples TRBV28 to TRBJ2-4, with TRBD1 as a possible D gene (5 bases). V lost 7 bases and J lost 5, with 18 bases in between. Germline-derived CDR1 and CDR2 are MDHEN and SYDVKM. This CDR3 is 15 amino acids long.

This chain connects TRBV28 to TRBJ2-3; unclear D gene. This CDR3 is 14 amino acids long. Looked up from germline, CDR1 is MDHEN and CDR2 is SYDVKM. V was clipped by 7 bases and J by 6 bases, with 17 bases between them. CDR3 region: CASTEALSRDTQYF. DNA of the CDR3: TGTGCCAGCACCGAGGCTCTGTCCCGGGATACGCAGTATTTT.

This chain connects TRBV14 to TRBJ1-2, with a weak D call TRBD1 (5 bases). CDR1 and CDR2 (germline): SGHDN, FVKESK. V was clipped by 4 bases and J by 4 bases, with 22 bases between them. The CDR3 length is 17 residues. The DNA of the CDR3 is TGTGCCAGCAGCCTCATCATTGGAGGGGCCCCGGGCTATGGCTACACCTTC. This sequence encodes CASSLIIGGAPGYGYTF.

This chain joins TRBV9 and TRBJ1-5; 7 nucleotides agree with TRBD1. Germline CDR1 reads SGDLS; CDR2 reads YYNGEE. V shed 0 bases and J 10 bases; nucleotides not matched to a gene: 19. This CDR3 contains 18 residues. The CDR3 DNA follows: TGTGCCAGCAGCGTAGTAGTCCAGGGGGTACAAACAATCAGCCCCCAGCATTTT. This encodes CASSVVVQGVQTISPQHF.

The chain couples TRBV3-1 (or the pseudogene TRBV3-2) to TRBJ2-5; possible D gene TRBD2, 5 bases. Germline V lookup: CDR1 LGHDT, CDR2 YNNKEL (reference sequence). This CDR3 has 17 amino acids. The V gene lost 4 bases and the J gene lost 4 bases, with 22 bases spanning the gap. CDR3 DNA: TGTGCCAGCAGCCCCTCGACCGGTATTCTCGGAGGAGAGACCCAGTACTTC. The encoded protein is CASSPSTGILGGETQYF.

The chain recombines TRBV7-2 with TRBJ1-3; 7 positions match TRBD1. The CDR3 is made up of 14 amino acids. Per germline, CDR1 SGHTA and CDR2 FQGNSA. V shed 1 base, J shed 5 bases, and the junction held 2 bases outside the gene matches. CDR3 DNA sequence: TGTGCCAGCAGCTTAGAGGGGGCACGAAACACCATATATTTT. This sequence encodes CASSLEGARNTIYF.

The chain carries TRBV5-4 and TRBJ2-2; D is unresolved. The CDR3 contains 16 residues. Germline V gene lookup returns CDR1 SGHNT and CDR2 YYREEE (reference sequence). With 1 base removed from V and 1 base from J, the gap between germline ends came to 11 bases. CDR3 amino acids: CASSLFSFGNTGELFF. DNA for the CDR3: TGTGCCAGCAGCTTGTTTTCGTTCGGGAACACCGGGGAGCTGTTTTTT.